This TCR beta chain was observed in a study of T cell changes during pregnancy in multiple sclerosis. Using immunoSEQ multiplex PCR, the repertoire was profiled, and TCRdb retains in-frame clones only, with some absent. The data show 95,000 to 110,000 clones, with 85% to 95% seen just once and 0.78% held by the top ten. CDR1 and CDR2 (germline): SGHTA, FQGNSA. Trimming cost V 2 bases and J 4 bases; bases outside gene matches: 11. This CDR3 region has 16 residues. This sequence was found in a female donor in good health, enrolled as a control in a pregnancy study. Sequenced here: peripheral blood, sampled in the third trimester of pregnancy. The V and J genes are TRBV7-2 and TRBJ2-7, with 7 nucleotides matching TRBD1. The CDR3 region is CASSLQGEGAYYEQYF. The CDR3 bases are TGTGCCAGCAGCTTACAGGGAGAGGGGGCGTATTACGAGCAGTACTTC.